Given below is one TCR beta chain in context. Its target antigen remains unknown. No much larger clonotype is one base removed from it; base qualities were not supplied. The data stem from a study of PD-L1 blockade in urothelial cancer (dated by TCRdb to the late 2010s). Regarding the complete study: Every patient began therapy at some point between 2013 and 2015 and was given atezolizumab 1,200 mg intravenously every 3 weeks. Progression-free survival longer than 6 months counted as durable clinical benefit, and TCR features were additionally tested against both progression-free and overall survival. The study was an exploratory multi-omic analysis of somatic, immune and clinical correlates of response to PD-L1 blockade with atezolizumab in urothelial cancer. Eight to ten patients achieved durable clinical benefit and approximately 20 did not. Pretreatment blood TCR-seq was available for twenty-nine patients, at least one posttreatment blood collection was obtained for some 25 patients, and tumor TCR-seq was available for some 25 patients. Pretreatment tumor samples, along with matched peripheral blood serially collected before and after atezolizumab treatment, were subjected to TCR sequencing. Blood samples were analyzed at 3 weeks after treatment start (second dose) and at 6 weeks after treatment start. Blood samples gave a median of about 130,000 T cells and approximately 80,000 unique TCRs, with a median clonality of roughly 0.081. Whole exome sequencing and RNA sequencing of pretreatment tumors were performed alongside TCR sequencing in the same patients. Patients had an ECOG performance status of 0 or 1 and had received between 0 and 3 prior chemotherapy regimens. About 90% of the 29 patients were identified as males with urothelial cancer of bladder origin, and a prior smoking history was reported by 18 of 29 patients.

General study outcomes and caveats: At 3 weeks after the start of treatment, tumor-associated TCR clones in peripheral blood had expanded more in patients with durable benefit (n of about 21, p = 0.022). Small sample size (n of about 30) and many exploratory analyses mean the results are intended to be hypothesis-generating. Improved progression-free and overall survival was associated with having pretreatment peripheral blood TCR clonality below the median.

Sample time point, as interpreted from the label and publication: peripheral blood 6 weeks after treatment start. A total of 25 to 30 patients with locally advanced or metastatic urothelial carcinoma, treated at Memorial Sloan Kettering on a trial protocol, made up the cohort. Peripheral blood mononuclear cells were collected pretreatment and during treatment, with between 1 and 8 total time points per patient. The Qiagen DNeasy Blood extraction kit was used to purify genomic DNA from total PBMCs and tumor samples. PBMCs were collected pretreatment and during treatment and were isolated and stored as previously described. Synthetic TCR analog templates were spiked into each PCR so that absolute template abundance could be estimated from read counts. Using the immunoSEQ assay, TCRbeta CDR3 regions were amplified from genomic DNA with bias-controlled V and J gene primers. Sequencing of rearranged TCRbeta segments was performed at approximately 20X coverage. The study's own analysis went as follows. Sequencing errors were corrected by clustering and CDR3s were annotated against IMGT to assign V, D and J genes. Out-of-frame and stop-codon sequences were excluded, and only productive TCRbeta rearrangements were used in downstream analyses. Clonality was calculated as one minus the Shannon entropy normalized by the log of the number of unique productive sequences. Fisher's exact test with Benjamini-Hochberg correction, at a threshold of adjusted p below 0.01, was used to find clones that differed between time points or between blood and tumor. TCRdb carries this immuneACCESS record with in-frame sequences only. Its versions omit some clonotypes, under half of them owing to an unresolved V gene in the studies checked, with the rest unexplained. D and trimming were read from the DNA, whereas the V and J calls and clone size are those reported in that table. This sample is represented by tens of thousands of clones; 70% to 85% of them were singletons. The ten biggest clones cover less than 2% of the sample.

Clipping removes 5 bases from V and 7 bases from J, with 10 as the unmatched junction base count. CDR1 and CDR2 are drawn from the germline V gene: SNHLY, FYNNEI. Including the terminal cysteine and phenylalanine, the CDR3 comprises 15 residues. Only the CDR3 region is kept as DNA, spanning 45 bases read in frame from base 1. The material sequenced was PBMCs, taken around atezolizumab (anti-PD-L1) treatment. The chain was built from TRBV2 and TRBJ2-2; 7 bases in the middle match TRBD1. The clonotype comes from a man in his fifties with urothelial cancer. For the CDR3, the sequence is CASSLIYRGDGELFF. The bases are TGTGCCAGCAGTCTTATTTACAGGGGTGACGGGGAGCTGTTTTTT. Extended through the reference TRBV2 and TRBJ2-2 proteins, this CDR3 yields the full variable domain: EPEVTQTPSHQVTQMGQEVILRCVPISNHLYFYWYRQILGQKVEFLVSFYNNEISEKSEIFDDQFSVERPDGSNFTLKIRSTKLEDSAMYFCASSLIYRGDGELFFGEGSRLTVL.